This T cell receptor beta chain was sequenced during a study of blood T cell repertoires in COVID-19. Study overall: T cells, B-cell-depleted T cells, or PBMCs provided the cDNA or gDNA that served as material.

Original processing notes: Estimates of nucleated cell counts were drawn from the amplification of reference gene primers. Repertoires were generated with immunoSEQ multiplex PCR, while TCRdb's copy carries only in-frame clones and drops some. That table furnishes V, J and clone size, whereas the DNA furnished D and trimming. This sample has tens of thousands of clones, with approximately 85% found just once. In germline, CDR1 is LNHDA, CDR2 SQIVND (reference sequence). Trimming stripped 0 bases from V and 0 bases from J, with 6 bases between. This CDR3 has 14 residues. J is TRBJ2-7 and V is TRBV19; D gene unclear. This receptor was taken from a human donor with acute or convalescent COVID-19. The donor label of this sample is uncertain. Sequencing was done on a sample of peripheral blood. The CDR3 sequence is CASSIDASSYEQYF. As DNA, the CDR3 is TGTGCCAGTAGTATAGACGCGAGCTCCTACGAGCAGTACTTC.